Listed here are 28 T cell receptor beta chains from one sample, sequenced in a study of blood T cell repertoires in COVID-19 (dated by TCRdb to the early 2020s). Libraries came from the immunoSEQ multiplex PCR assay. The clones in this table, taken by TCRdb from immuneACCESS, are in-frame only. Not every clone is retained; where verified, under half of the shortfall comes from an unresolved V gene, and the cause of the rest is unknown. Here the sample has 60,000 to 70,000 clones; about 89% occur a single time. Under 8.5% of the sample is held by the ten biggest clonotypes. The sequencing input was peripheral blood. The receptor set was obtained from a human donor in a cohort sampled during active COVID-19.

The chain links TRBV6-5 to TRBJ2-2; D might be TRBD1 (5 bases). Germline CDR1 reads MNHEY; CDR2 reads SVGAGI. V dropped 2 bases and J dropped 6 bases, with 10 bases sitting between them. This CDR3 has 14 amino acids. Here the CDR3 reads CASSYPGKAGELFF. The CDR3 region has the DNA TGTGCCAGCAGTTACCCAGGGAAGGCCGGGGAGCTGTTTTTT.

The chain uses TRBV18 and TRBJ1-1; 8 bases fit TRBD1. J was trimmed by 0 bases and V by 0 bases; bases with no gene match: 3. The CDR3 consists of 16 residues. Germline V gives CDR1 KGHSH, CDR2 LQKENI. The CDR3 loop reads CASSPPDRALNTEAFF. CDR3 sequence (DNA): TGTGCCAGCTCACCACCGGACAGGGCTTTGAACACTGAAGCTTTCTTT.

The V and J genes are TRBV7-8 and TRBJ2-7, with a weak D call TRBD1 (6 bases). Germline assignment: CDR1 SGHVS and CDR2 FQNEAQ. The CDR3 consists of 14 residues. V was clipped by 3 bases and J by 0 bases, with 9 bases between them. Here the CDR3 reads CASSFQGHSYEQYF. Here the CDR3 DNA reads TGTGCCAGCAGCTTTCAGGGGCACTCCTACGAGCAGTACTTC. Full variable domain (remainder filled in from reference TRBV7-8 and TRBJ2-7): GAGVSQSPRYKVAKRGQDVALRCDPISGHVSLFWYQQALGQGPEFLTYFQNEAQLDKSGLPSDRFFAERPEGSVSTLKIQRTQQEDSAVYLCASSFQGHSYEQYFGPGTRLTVT.

The CDR3 DNA reads TGTGCCAGTAGATCGGGGTCGGGGGAGACCCAGTACTTC. It encodes CASRSGSGETQYF. The chain joins TRBV19 to TRBJ2-5; D may be TRBD2 (5 bases). Trimming stripped 6 bases from V and 5 bases from J, with 13 bases between. Germline V lookup: CDR1 LNHDA, CDR2 SQIVND (reference sequence). The CDR3 has 13 residues.

J is TRBJ2-7 and V is TRBV18; weak D call: TRBD1 (6 bases). V was clipped by 2 bases and J by 4 bases, with 12 bases between them. The CDR3 contains 14 residues. In germline, CDR1 is KGHSH, CDR2 LQKENI. This chain's CDR3 is CASSPVGAQYEQYF. CDR3 DNA: TGTGCCAGCTCACCAGTGGGGGCCCAATACGAGCAGTACTTC. Combining the CDR3 with reference TRBV18 and TRBJ2-7 gives the whole variable domain NAGVMQNPRHLVRRRGQEARLRCSPMKGHSHVYWYRQLPEEGLKFMVYLQKENIIDESGMPKERFSAEFPKEGPSILRIQQVVRGDSAAYFCASSPVGAQYEQYFGPGTRLTVT.

The gene calls are TRBV2 and TRBJ1-4; D not certain. CDR3 length equals 14 residues. Germline V gives CDR1 SNHLY, CDR2 FYNNEI. The V end was cut by 3 bases, the J end by 5 bases, with 10 bases between. The CDR3 spells CASSESQPNEKLFF. The CDR3 region has the DNA TGTGCCAGCAGTGAGTCACAGCCAAATGAAAAACTGTTTTTT.

V gene TRBV7-8 combines with J gene TRBJ2-4; TRBD1 is a possible D gene (6 bases). Germline V gene sequence: CDR1 SGHVS, CDR2 FQNEAQ. The CDR3 runs 16 residues. V was trimmed by 1 base and J by 7 bases, leaving 17 bases between them. This chain's CDR3 is CASSLVSGQLTNIQYF. The CDR3 DNA reads TGTGCCAGCAGCTTAGTTTCAGGACAGCTTACTAACATTCAGTACTTC.

The chain carries TRBV28 and TRBJ2-1, with 8 bases fitting TRBD1. Germline assignment: CDR1 MDHEN and CDR2 SYDVKM. The CDR3 contains 17 residues. The trim removed 1 base at V and 6 bases at J, leaving 11 bases unmatched. CDR3 sequence (DNA): TGTGCCAGCAGTTTATCAACACGACGGGACAGGCGCAATGAGCAGTTCTTC. Amino acids: CASSLSTRRDRRNEQFF.

This clone was counted only a few times. V is TRBV28 and J is TRBJ1-6; D might be TRBD1 (6 bases). This CDR3 is built from 14 residues. Germline V gene sequence: CDR1 MDHEN, CDR2 SYDVKM. The ends were cut back, 6 bases at V and 7 bases at J, with 13 bases in the middle. Here the CDR3 DNA reads TGTGCCAGCAGCAGCCGGGACACAAATTCACCCCTCCACTTT. Amino acid sequence: CASSSRDTNSPLHF.

The rearrangement links TRBV4-3 to TRBJ2-7; D uncertain. CDR1 and CDR2 from the germline V gene are LGHNA and YSLEER. CDR3 size: 13 residues. V was trimmed by 0 bases and J by 4 bases, leaving 7 bases between them. CDR3 DNA: TGCGCCAGCAGCCAAGATGCCGGGTACGAGCAGTACTTC. It encodes CASSQDAGYEQYF.

V gene TRBV6-7 combines with J gene TRBJ2-7; possibly TRBD2 for D (5 bases). TRBV6-7 belongs to the ORF category, with a function that is uncertain. This CDR3 is 15 amino acids long. Trimming pared 7 bases from V and 4 bases from J, leaving 20 bases between. This CDR3 is CASNIPNLGRYEQYF. CDR3 sequence (DNA): TGTGCCAGCAATATCCCTAATCTTGGGAGATACGAGCAGTACTTC.

V gene TRBV30 combines with J gene TRBJ2-2; 10 bases agree with TRBD1. From germline, CDR1 is GTSNPN and CDR2 SVGIG (reference sequence). J was trimmed by 4 bases and V by 4 bases; bases with no gene match: 9. The CDR3 runs to 16 residues. CDR3 residues: CAWKLWTGGGTGELFF. The CDR3, as DNA: TGTGCCTGGAAACTTTGGACAGGGGGAGGCACCGGGGAGCTGTTTTTT.

This rearrangement joins TRBV7-3 to TRBJ2-1; 8 nucleotides agree with TRBD1. The CDR3 sequence is 16 residues long. Trimming cost V 2 bases and J 7 bases; bases outside gene matches: 10. CDR1 is SGHTA and CDR2 is FQGTGA in the germline V gene. The CDR3 region has the DNA TGTGCCAGCAGCTTATCCGGGACAGGCCGTATTAATGAGCAGTTCTTC. It yields the protein CASSLSGTGRINEQFF.

The chain is built from TRBV25-1 and TRBJ1-4, with TRBD1 identical over 7 bases. The germline gives CDR1 MGHDK, CDR2 SYGVNS. The CDR3 totals 13 residues. V shed 5 bases, J shed 7 bases, and the junction held 4 bases outside the gene matches. This CDR3 is CASSTGAVEKLFF. CDR3 sequence (DNA): TGTGCCAGCAGTACAGGGGCAGTTGAAAAACTGTTTTTT.

V and J are TRBV30 and TRBJ2-7; 7 nucleotides agree with TRBD1. There are 16 residues in the CDR3. Germline trimming cut 0 bases from V and 4 bases from J; bases unmatched to any gene: 12. The germline CDR1 and CDR2 sequences are GTSNPN and SVGIG (reference sequence). CDR3 protein: CAWSVRLRGLWYEQYF. For the CDR3, the DNA is TGTGCCTGGAGTGTAAGGTTGAGGGGGCTGTGGTACGAGCAGTACTTC.

The chain recombines TRBV19 with TRBJ1-1, with TRBD1 as a possible D gene (5 bases). Deletions cut 4 bases from V and 3 bases from J, with 12 bases between. The CDR3 consists of 14 residues. Germline CDR1 is LNHDA and CDR2 is SQIVND (reference sequence). This CDR3 reads CASSTVPGDTEAFF. The DNA for the CDR3 is TGTGCCAGTAGTACCGTACCGGGGGACACTGAAGCTTTCTTT.

The rearrangement joins TRBV7-9 to TRBJ2-1, with unresolved D. Between the trimmed V and J ends, which lost 1 base and 5 bases, there was a span of 12 bases. This CDR3 has 15 amino acids. Germline V lookup: CDR1 SEHNR, CDR2 FQNEAQ (reference sequence). For the CDR3, the DNA is TGTGCCAGCAGCTTAGGATCAGGCAACAACAATGAGCAGTTCTTC. Protein product: CASSLGSGNNNEQFF.

The chain recombines TRBV5-5 with TRBJ2-1, with unresolved D. The germline V and J ends were trimmed by 4 bases and 0 bases, with 11 bases remaining between them. The CDR3 totals 15 residues. Per the germline V gene, CDR1 is SGHKS and CDR2 is YYEKEE (reference sequence). As DNA, the CDR3 is TGTGCCAGCAGCCCTGTACTTCTCTCCTACAATGAGCAGTTCTTC. Its protein product is CASSPVLLSYNEQFF.

V is TRBV19 and J is TRBJ2-1; tentatively, D is TRBD2 (6 bases). Germline V lookup: CDR1 LNHDA, CDR2 SQIVND (reference sequence). V lost 2 bases to trimming and J lost 13 bases, with 15 bases between them. This CDR3 comprises 13 residues. The CDR3 sequence is CASSIISAGSQFF. The CDR3 bases are TGTGCCAGTAGTATAATTAGCGCGGGAAGTCAGTTCTTC.

J is TRBJ2-3 and V is TRBV5-4, with 10 bases fitting TRBD2. V was pared by 4 bases and J by 7 bases, with 9 bases of the junction left unmatched. CDR1 and CDR2 from the germline V gene are SGHNT and YYREEE (reference sequence). This CDR3 comprises 15 residues. CDR3 in DNA: TGTGCCAGCAGCCCTACTAGCGGGGAGGCGAATACGCAGTATTTT. Translation gives CASSPTSGEANTQYF.

The J gene is TRBJ1-2, the V gene TRBV6-5, with D tentatively TRBD1 (5 bases). This CDR3 has 13 amino acids. Trimming stripped 0 bases from V and 6 bases from J, with 8 bases between. Germline values: CDR1 MNHEY, CDR2 SVGAGI. CDR3 nucleotide sequence: TGTGCCAGCAGTTACTCAGGGGCAGATGGCTACACCTTC. It is translated as CASSYSGADGYTF.

The chain carries TRBV2 and TRBJ2-3; no clear D. Germline V lookup: CDR1 SNHLY, CDR2 FYNNEI. The CDR3 sequence is 13 residues long. Trimming stripped 5 bases from V and 6 bases from J, with 12 bases between. For the CDR3, the DNA is TGTGCCAGCAGTTCCCCAGGTGGGGATACGCAGTATTTT. Translation: CASSSPGGDTQYF.

This chain connects TRBV10-3 to TRBJ1-2, with D possibly TRBD1 on 5 matching bases. The CDR3 has 13 amino acids. Germline CDR1 is ENHRY and CDR2 is SYGVKD. V lost 2 bases and J lost 5, with 9 bases in between. The CDR3 sequence: CAISELGRYGYTF. As DNA, the CDR3 is TGTGCCATCAGTGAGCTGGGGCGGTATGGCTACACCTTC.

The chain links TRBV7-6 to TRBJ2-1; 11 bases fit TRBD2. Trimming cost V 4 bases and J 4 bases; bases outside gene matches: 6. Germline CDR1 and CDR2: SGHVS and FNYEAQ. The length of the CDR3 is 16 residues. This CDR3 is CASSSRGLAGYNEQFF. The CDR3, as DNA: TGTGCCAGCAGCTCTAGAGGACTAGCGGGTTACAATGAGCAGTTCTTC.

The rearrangement joins TRBV11-1 to TRBJ2-1, with 7 bases lining up with TRBD2. This CDR3 is 13 amino acids long. The V gene's germline CDR1 is SGHAT and CDR2 FQDESV (reference sequence). The V gene end was trimmed by 5 bases and the J gene end by 7 bases; junction bases not matched to a gene: 5. CDR3 bases: TGTGCCAGCAGCCTCGGGGGGTTGAATGAGCAGTTCTTC. It specifies CASSLGGLNEQFF. The full variable domain, its missing parts supplied by reference TRBV11-1 and TRBJ2-1, is EAEVAQSPRYKITEKSQAVAFWCDPISGHATLYWYRQILGQGPELLVQFQDESVVDDSQLPKDRFSAERLKGVDSTLKIQPAELGDSAMYLCASSLGGLNEQFFGPGTRLTVL.

The chain has TRBV7-2 and TRBJ2-3; 8 nucleotides match TRBD2. The CDR3 runs to 15 residues. Germline CDR1 and CDR2: SGHTA and FQGNSA. J was trimmed by 2 bases and V by 1 base; bases with no gene match: 2. The CDR3 spells CASSLGGLVTDTQYF. CDR3 in DNA: TGTGCCAGCAGCTTAGGGGGACTAGTCACAGATACGCAGTATTTT. Combining the CDR3 with reference TRBV7-2 and TRBJ2-3 gives the whole variable domain GAGVSQSPSNKVTEKGKDVELRCDPISGHTALYWYRQSLGQGLEFLIYFQGNSAPDKSGLPSDRFSAERTGGSVSTLTIQRTQQEDSAVYLCASSLGGLVTDTQYFGPGTRLTVL.

The V gene is TRBV6-6, the J gene TRBJ2-7; 7 nucleotides align to TRBD1. Trimming took 5 bases from V and 3 from J; bases not matched to a gene: 10. Germline V CDR1 and CDR2: MNHNY, SVGAGI (reference sequence). The CDR3 totals 15 residues. As DNA, the CDR3 is TGTGCCAGCAGTGCACCGCGACAGGGAAGCTACGAGCAGTACTTC. Translated: CASSAPRQGSYEQYF.

The rearrangement links TRBV15 to TRBJ2-7; possibly TRBD1 for D (6 bases). Deletions cut 0 bases from V and 0 bases from J, with 12 bases between. Germline assignment: CDR1 LNHNV and CDR2 YYDKDF (reference sequence). The CDR3 is made up of 16 amino acids. CDR3 in DNA: TGTGCCACCAGCAGAGACCGACAGGCTAGCTCCTACGAGCAGTACTTC. Translated: CATSRDRQASSYEQYF.